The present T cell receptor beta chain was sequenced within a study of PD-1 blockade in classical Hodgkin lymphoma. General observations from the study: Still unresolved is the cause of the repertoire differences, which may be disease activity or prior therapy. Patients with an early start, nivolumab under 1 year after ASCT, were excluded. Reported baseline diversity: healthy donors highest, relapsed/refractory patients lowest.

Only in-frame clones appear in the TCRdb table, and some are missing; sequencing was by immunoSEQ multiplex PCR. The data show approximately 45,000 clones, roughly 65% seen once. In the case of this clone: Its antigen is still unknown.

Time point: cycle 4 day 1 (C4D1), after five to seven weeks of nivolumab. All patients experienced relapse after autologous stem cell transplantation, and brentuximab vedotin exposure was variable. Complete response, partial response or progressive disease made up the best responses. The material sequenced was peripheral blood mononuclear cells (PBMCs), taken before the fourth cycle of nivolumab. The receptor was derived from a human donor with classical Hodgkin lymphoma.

CDR3 DNA: TGTGCCTGGAGTCCAGAGTTGGGGCGGGAGCAGTTCTTC. Its protein is CAWSPELGREQFF. V and J are TRBV30 and TRBJ2-1; weak D call: TRBD1 (5 bases). The V end lost 2 bases, the J end lost 10 bases, and 15 bases lay between the germline ends. This CDR3 is 13 amino acids long. Germline V gives CDR1 GTSNPN, CDR2 SVGIG (reference sequence). Combining the CDR3 with reference TRBV30 and TRBJ2-1 gives the whole variable domain SQTIHQWPATLVQPVGSPLSLECTVEGTSNPNLYWYRQAAGRGLQLLFYSVGIGQISSEVPQNLSASRPQDRQFILSSKKLLLSDSGFYLCAWSPELGREQFFGPGTRLTVL.